The present T cell receptor beta chain was sequenced within a study of OX40 agonist ivuxolimab in advanced cancers. This clone was detected once. The method was immunoSEQ multiplex PCR; TCRdb's version includes in-frame clones alone and lacks a portion of them. Here the sample spans fewer than 85,000 clones, around 90% being singletons. V lost 4 bases and J lost 0, with 16 bases in between. The CDR3 runs to 17 residues. The clonotype was recovered from an adult with an advanced solid tumor such as melanoma, head and neck, liver or kidney cancer. This chain links TRBV5-3 with TRBJ1-4, with a weak D call TRBD1 (5 bases). TRBV5-3 is sorted into the ORF group, with uncertain function. Sample: CD4+ or CD8+ T cells sorted from blood, taken in a trial of the OX40 agonist ivuxolimab. DNA of the CDR3: TGTGCCAGAAGCCTCTTTGGGGGACCAACAACTAATGAAAAACTGTTTTTT. It specifies CARSLFGGPTTNEKLFF.